This T cell receptor (beta chain) was sequenced for a study of PD-1 blockade in classical Hodgkin lymphoma. As for the study in general: Patients in the cohort were put on intravenous nivolumab, 3 mg/kg every 2 weeks.

General observations from the study: For complete responders, baseline diversity was comparable to that of newly diagnosed patients.

The table came from immunoSEQ multiplex PCR; TCRdb's copy has only in-frame clones and leaves some out. Of roughly 70,000 clones detected, 60% to 80% appear once; the ten largest clones hold over 7.5%. V shed 2 bases and J 9 bases; nucleotides not matched to a gene: 5. This CDR3 region has 15 residues. Germline V gene lookup returns CDR1 SNHLY and CDR2 FYNNEI. Following autologous stem cell transplantation, relapse occurred in every patient, and exposure to brentuximab vedotin varied. This clone showed up just a few times. Antigen specificity is unknown. J is TRBJ1-6 and V is TRBV2, with 9 bases identical to TRBD1. Sequences were derived from peripheral blood mononuclear cells (PBMCs), sampled before the second cycle of nivolumab. This TCR derives from a human donor with classical Hodgkin lymphoma. CDR3 DNA sequence: TGTGCCAGCAGTGAACTGGGACAGGGCGGTTCACCCCTCCACTTT. Its translation: CASSELGQGGSPLHF.